One and the same sample provided the 26 T cell receptor beta chains below, sequenced in a study of breast tumors, draining lymph nodes, adjacent tissues. Each CDR3 protein is one row after TCRdb ran MiXCR on the multiplex PCR reads. The table records 190,000 or so distinct CDR3 sequences, 25% to 40% of them present only once. Breast cancer patients provided tissue from their axillary draining lymph nodes. The sample consisted of axillary lymph node tissue. The receptors come from a female donor with breast cancer. Some clones in this sample may be carry-over from other donors' samples.

This clonotype was picked up many times. The chain combines TRBV6-5 with TRBJ1-2; TRBD1 aligns across 7 bases. Per germline, CDR1 MNHEY and CDR2 SVGAGI. The ends lost 7 bases at V and 6 bases at J; junction bases unmatched: 14. The CDR3 has 15 amino acids. The CDR3 protein is CASTTTGASNDGYTF. The CDR3 DNA reads as TGTGCCAGCACCACAACAGGGGCGTCAAACGATGGCTACACCTTC.

This clonotype has at least ten counts. The CDR3, as DNA: TGTGCCATCAGTGAGTCGCAGGGGTGGGCAGATACGCAGTATTTT. Its protein is CAISESQGWADTQYF. This chain joins TRBV10-3 and TRBJ2-3, with D possibly TRBD1 on 6 matching bases. The length of the CDR3 is 15 residues. Trimming shortened V by 0 bases and J by 4 bases, and 11 bases separated the two germline ends. Germline-derived CDR1 and CDR2 are ENHRY and SYGVKD.

This clonotype was seen only a few times. Relative to the germline gene, one junction end is altered; a read error may explain this. The J gene is TRBJ1-1, the V gene TRBV20-1, with TRBD1 identical over 7 bases. The CDR3 length is 14 residues. The germline gives CDR1 DFQATT, CDR2 SNEGSKA (reference sequence). The CDR3 sequence: CSARVIGGQGEGVF. The CDR3 DNA follows: TGCAGTGCTAGAGTTATTGGCGGGCAGGGGGAGGGGGTCTTT.

This clonotype was counted many times. The chain combines TRBV20-1 with TRBJ2-1; 11 bases line up with TRBD2. The CDR3 totals 16 residues. The junction had 9 bases not matched to a gene; V was cut back by 0 bases and J by 8 bases. Germline V gives CDR1 DFQATT, CDR2 SNEGSKA (reference sequence). CDR3 protein: CSARDPLLAGEDEQFF. In DNA form, the CDR3 reads TGCAGTGCTAGAGATCCCCTACTAGCGGGAGAAGATGAGCAGTTCTTC.

This clonotype was counted at least ten times. J is TRBJ2-2 and V is TRBV19; the match to TRBD1 covers 7 bases. Unmatched junction bases numbered 5, after V lost 0 bases and J lost 4 bases. The CDR3 contains 16 residues. The germline CDR1 and CDR2 sequences are LNHDA and SQIVND (reference sequence). CDR3 nucleotide sequence: TGTGCCAGTAGTATAGATCTGGGGACAGCCACCGGGGAGCTGTTTTTT. Its translation: CASSIDLGTATGELFF.

This clonotype was observed many times. V and J are TRBV6-5 and TRBJ1-6; 9 bases align to TRBD1. Per germline, CDR1 MNHEY and CDR2 SVGAGI. Germline trimming cut 6 bases from V and 6 bases from J; bases unmatched to any gene: 12. CDR3 size: 17 residues. The CDR3 is CASSRKGTGTTNSPLHF. The CDR3 DNA reads as TGTGCCAGCAGCCGCAAAGGGACAGGGACGACTAATTCACCCCTCCACTTT.

This clonotype has a count of ten or more. This rearrangement joins TRBV20-1 to TRBJ1-5; D is perhaps TRBD1 (5 bases). The germline V and J ends were trimmed by 4 bases and 6 bases, with 19 bases remaining between them. Germline V gives CDR1 DFQATT, CDR2 SNEGSKA (reference sequence). The CDR3 loop spans 15 amino acids. CDR3 region: CSATTDTLGAQPQHF. The CDR3 DNA follows: TGCAGTGCTACGACGGACACCCTGGGTGCTCAGCCCCAGCATTTT.

This clonotype was counted a single time. The gene calls are TRBV10-3 and TRBJ2-5; tentative D call: TRBD1 (6 bases). The CDR3 is 13 residues long. V was cut by 5 bases and J by 5 bases, with 12 bases left in between. Germline V gene data show CDR1 as ENHRY and CDR2 as SYGVKD. The CDR3, as DNA: TGTGCCATCAGTCCCGGGACACCCGAGACCCAGTACTTC. Its translation is CAISPGTPETQYF.

This clonotype was detected once. The chain is built from TRBV29-1 and TRBJ1-4; TRBD1 agrees at 8 bases. The CDR3 runs to 18 residues. The J segment lost 7 bases and the V segment lost 4 bases, leaving 20 bases of the junction unmatched. Germline lookup yields CDR1 SQVTM and CDR2 ANQGSEA. CDR3 in amino acids: CSVVSGGSGYGTGEKLFF. The CDR3 nucleotides read TGCAGCGTTGTGTCCGGGGGATCGGGGTACGGGACAGGTGAAAAACTGTTTTTT.

J is TRBJ2-1 and V is TRBV6-5; TRBD2 matches at 10 bases. Losses at the gene ends were 6 bases for V and 7 bases for J; bases not matched to a gene: 9. The CDR3 covers 15 residues. Germline CDR1 is MNHEY and CDR2 is SVGAGI. The CDR3 here is CASRSSGGYDNEQFF. The CDR3 bases are TGTGCCAGCAGATCTAGCGGGGGATATGATAATGAGCAGTTCTTC.

Comment on this clonotype: This sequence may be a read error, since a much larger clone differs from it by one base. This sequence joins TRBV4-1 and TRBJ2-1, with 8 bases fitting TRBD1. The CDR3 totals 15 residues. The germline CDR1 and CDR2 sequences are MGHRA and YSYEKL. The CDR3 nucleotides read TGCGCCGGCAGCCAATCAGTGACAGGGGAGCATGAGCAGTTCTTC. Its translation is CAGSQSVTGEHEQFF.

Regarding this clonotype: The junction shows a germline mismatch at one end, possibly a read error. The chain uses TRBV5-1 and TRBJ1-1, with 7 positions matching TRBD1. The CDR3 is 14 residues long. Germline V gene data show CDR1 as SGHRS and CDR2 as YFSETQ. The CDR3 region is CASIEGAGNTEALF. DNA of the CDR3: TGCGCCAGCATAGAGGGGGCAGGGAACACTGAAGCTCTCTTT.

Ten or more counts support this clonotype. The chain uses TRBV5-6 and TRBJ2-1; 11 bases are a match to TRBD2. With 0 bases clipped from V and 6 bases from J, the junction kept 5 bases outside the gene matches. The CDR3 extends over 16 amino acids. CDR1 is SGHDT and CDR2 is YYEEEE in the germline V gene. The DNA for the CDR3 is TGTGCCAGCAGCTTGGTGGGACTAGCGGAACCCAATGAGCAGTTCTTC. It codes for CASSLVGLAEPNEQFF.

On this clonotype itself: Germline is not matched at one junction end, which may reflect a read error. The chain combines TRBV6-5 with TRBJ1-2; the D gene is possibly TRBD1 (5 bases). The germline V gene encodes CDR1 MNHEY and CDR2 SVGAGI. The length of the CDR3 is 15 residues. The CDR3 loop reads CASSHSGGGSYGYTF. Written as DNA, the CDR3 is TGTGCCAGCAGTCACTCTGGGGGGGGATCCTATGGCTACACCTTC.

Many counts were recorded for this clonotype. The chain joins TRBV10-2 to TRBJ2-7; 11 nucleotides align to TRBD2. CDR1 and CDR2 (germline): WSHSY, SAAADI. With V trimmed by 4 bases and J by 3 bases, 2 bases remained unmatched. The CDR3 runs to 14 residues. As DNA, the CDR3 is TGCGCCAGCAGTGCTAGCGGGAGGCTCTACGAGCAGTACTTC. It specifies CASSASGRLYEQYF.

This clonotype showed up many times. This sequence may be a read error, since a much larger clone differs from it by one base. The CDR3 sequence: CASSFRQGGHNEQFF. In DNA, the CDR3 is TGTGCCAGCAGTTTCCGACAGGGGGGACACAATGAGCAGTTCTTC. The V call is TRBV12-3 or TRBV12-4, the J call TRBJ2-1; 9 bases are a match to TRBD1. The CDR3 runs to 15 residues. Trimming took 3 bases from V and 5 from J; bases not matched to a gene: 5.

The chain's CDR3 is CATVGFNEQYF. Here the CDR3 DNA reads TGTGCCACCGTGGGGTTCAATGAGCAGTATTTT. This chain joins TRBV2 and TRBJ2-3, with D hard to call. The CDR3 consists of 11 residues. Germline V gives CDR1 SNHLY, CDR2 FYNNEI. The germline V and J ends were trimmed by 10 bases and 11 bases, with 16 bases remaining between them.

This clonotype was seen repeatedly, ten times or more. The V gene is TRBV3-1, the J gene TRBJ2-7; 9 bases align to TRBD2. Per germline, CDR1 LGHDT and CDR2 YNNKEL (reference sequence). The CDR3 runs 14 residues. J lost 6 bases, V lost 4 bases, and 7 bases had no gene match. CDR3 loop: CASSPRDSGGEQYF. In nucleotides, the CDR3 is TGTGCCAGCAGCCCCCGGGATAGCGGGGGCGAGCAGTACTTC.

V and J are TRBV3-1 and TRBJ2-3; D possibly corresponds to TRBD1 (5 bases). Trimming pared 10 bases from V and 4 bases from J, leaving 9 bases between. CDR1 is LGHDT and CDR2 is YNNKEL in the germline V gene (reference sequence). The CDR3 contains 11 residues. The CDR3 DNA sequence: TGTGCCACCCAGGGTTCAGATACGCAGTATTTT. The encoded protein is CATQGSDTQYF.

This clonotype showed up many times. The chain combines TRBV7-8 with TRBJ2-7; D unresolved. Germline V lookup: CDR1 SGHVS, CDR2 FQNEAQ. V lost 1 base to trimming and J lost 2 bases, with 12 bases between them. This CDR3 has 15 residues. CDR3: CASSLVGDGAYEQYF. The CDR3 coding sequence is TGTGCCAGCAGCTTAGTAGGAGACGGAGCCTACGAGCAGTACTTC.

The table lists this clonotype with many counts. V is TRBV2 and J is TRBJ2-3; 9 nucleotides agree with TRBD2. The junction had 8 bases not matched to a gene; V was cut back by 3 bases and J by 4 bases. The CDR3 sequence is 16 residues long. Germline values: CDR1 SNHLY, CDR2 FYNNEI. The CDR3 reads CASSDGGRAESDTQYF. The CDR3 DNA sequence: TGTGCCAGCAGTGACGGCGGGAGGGCCGAGTCAGATACGCAGTATTTT.

The sample holds many counts of this clonotype. The rearrangement uses TRBV9 and TRBJ2-1; 10 nucleotides align to TRBD2. The CDR3 covers 17 residues. J lost 5 bases, V lost 4 bases, and 12 bases had no gene match. Germline values: CDR1 SGDLS, CDR2 YYNGEE. The DNA for the CDR3 is TGTGCCAGCAGCCCAGGGGTTAGAGCGGGAGGGGACAATGAGCAGTTCTTC. This sequence encodes CASSPGVRAGGDNEQFF.

This clonotype was counted ten times or more. The genes are TRBV3-1 and TRBJ1-5, with D hard to call. V lost 1 base to trimming and J lost 7 bases, with 14 bases between them. Germline loops: CDR1 LGHDT, CDR2 YNNKEL (reference sequence). The CDR3 runs to 15 residues. The CDR3 DNA is TGTGCCAGCAGCCAAGGGTGGGGAGCTAGGCAGCCCCAGCATTTT. Protein: CASSQGWGARQPQHF. Filled out from reference TRBV3-1 and TRBJ1-5, the complete variable domain reads DTAVSQTPKYLVTQMGNDKSIKCEQNLGHDTMYWYKQDSKKFLKIMFSYNNKELIINETVPNRFSPKSPDKAHLNLHINSLELGDSAVYFCASSQGWGARQPQHFGDGTRLSIL.

This clonotype was detected only a few times. The chain couples TRBV5-4 to TRBJ2-7; 7 positions agree with TRBD2. After removal of 4 bases from V and 2 bases from J, the junction contained 6 bases not matched to a gene. CDR1 is SGHNT, CDR2 YYREEE, per germline (reference sequence). The CDR3 length is 14 residues. The CDR3 coding sequence is TGTGCCAGCAGCCCACTAGCGACCCCCTACGAGCAGTACTTC. It codes for CASSPLATPYEQYF.

This clonotype was picked up many times. This sequence joins TRBV7-2 and TRBJ2-5; TRBD1 matches at 7 bases. This CDR3 is 14 amino acids long. V dropped 5 bases and J dropped 5; count of bases not matched to a gene: 8. Per germline, CDR1 SGHTA and CDR2 FQGNSA. CDR3 in amino acids: CASSRGGGFETQYF. In DNA form, the CDR3 reads TGTGCCAGCAGCAGAGGGGGCGGGTTTGAGACCCAGTACTTC.

At least ten counts were recorded for this clonotype. V and J are TRBV5-1 and TRBJ2-7; maybe TRBD2 (5 bases). The V and J ends lost 2 bases and 5 bases respectively, with 14 bases between them. Germline assignment: CDR1 SGHRS and CDR2 YFSETQ. The CDR3 covers 14 residues. CDR3 sequence reads: CASSFSDERDEQYF. The CDR3 coding sequence is TGCGCCAGCAGCTTTTCTGATGAGAGGGACGAGCAGTACTTC.